This TCR beta chain was recovered during a study of metastatic and nonmetastatic thyroid tumors. About the study: Peripheral blood and tumor or nodule samples from malignant and benign thyroid patients were compared.

Thyroid surgery took place with no prior treatment in any patient. This clone was observed many times. From germline, CDR1 is KGHDR and CDR2 SFDVKD. This CDR3 contains 16 residues. Unmatched junction bases numbered 2, after V lost 2 bases and J lost 3 bases. Original handling: CDR3 was compared across clinicopathological groups, and the resulting differences were used to build a distant-metastasis classifier for papillary thyroid cancer. TCRdb re-clonotyped the PCR reads via MiXCR. In this record, the V and J calls reflect TCRdb's handling and not the investigators' own analysis. Of some 93,000 clones in the sample, over 9.5% were seen once.

The rearrangement joins TRBV24-1 to TRBJ2-3, with 12 bases fitting TRBD2. This receptor was taken from a female donor with papillary thyroid cancer or a benign thyroid nodule (not recorded which). Some clones in this sample may be carry-over from other donors' samples. Input material: blood. In nucleotides, the CDR3 is TGTGCCACCAGTGATTCGACTAGCGGGAGTACAGATACGCAGTATTTT. It specifies CATSDSTSGSTDTQYF.